Below, one TCR beta chain is given with its context. Its cognate antigen has yet to be identified. Per-nucleotide qualities are absent, and no much larger clonotype sits a single base away. This entry is derived from a study of shared clonotypes between healthy human individuals (dated by TCRdb to the early 2020s). In terms of the full investigation: A few men and two women, aged 18 to 49 years, made up the cohort. For each donor, CD4 naive and CD4 memory were each run on three plates, CD8 naive on two plates, and CD8 memory on one plate. Blood TCR repertoires of roughly 5 healthy adults were deeply sequenced to estimate repertoire size and the extent of clonotype sharing between individuals. Libraries were prepared and TCR repertoires were sequenced by different laboratories using diverse techniques, in order to increase sequencing depth and limit assay-specific biases. Between about 0.85 and 9.5 billion PBMCs per donor were obtained by leukapheresis.

TCR CDR3 regions were amplified from genomic DNA by multiplex PCR using the deep immunoSEQ assay. Extracted genomic DNA from each cell subset was distributed evenly across all wells of several immunoSEQ 96-well plates, and each plate was treated as a replicate. For sorted subsets, about 200 ng genomic DNA, equal to some 28,000 T cell genomes, was loaded into each replicate PCR. Purified libraries were quantified with a Qubit 3.0 fluorometer, sized on a Bioanalyzer 2100, and re-quantified with the KAPA Library Quantification kit. Each immunoSEQ 96-well plate was sequenced on its own single-read 150-cycle Illumina NextSeq 550 flow cell. In the original analysis: The immunoSEQ output contained only junctional sequences without quality scores, so filtering could not match that applied to full-length reads. Sequences were annotated with PyIR, a Python wrapper for IgBLAST v1.9, using IMGT germline references to assign V/J genes and CDR3. Any read was removed if the V/J assignment was weak (E-value above 1e-6), the CDR3 was missing, or the read contained stop codons, out-of-frame junctions, or ambiguous translated residues. A V3J clonotype was defined by an identical inferred V gene, J gene, and CDR3 amino acid sequence. To compute the percentage overlap between repertoires, the number of shared unique clonotypes was divided by the size of the smaller repertoire. Three approaches were used to assess repertoire richness: RTK rarefaction, the Chao1 estimator, and Recon v2.1 estimates of unobserved clonotypes. Generation probabilities were computed with OLGA for all TCRbeta clonotypes obtained by the gDNA method from a handful of donors. In TCRdb, the immuneACCESS table is reduced to in-frame sequences with V and J assigned. These tables do not hold every clone; where another copy was compared, an unresolved V gene accounts for under half, and the others remain unexplained. V and J calls and clone size are copied from that table; D and trimming were computed from the DNA. This sample holds more than 550,000 clones; around 92% were observed only once. The leading ten clones occupy more than 20% of the sample.

The CDR3 measures 15 amino acids from cysteine to phenylalanine. Only the CDR3 DNA stays, 45 bases, in frame from base 1. As encoded in the germline V gene, CDR1 is SGHRS while CDR2 is YFSETQ. V is cut by 2 bases and J by 2 bases, and the space between the germline ends is 13 bases. CD8 naive samples consisted of CD45RO-negative cells that were positively selected for CCR7, yielding a CD45RA+CCR7+ population without TemRA cells. The donors were healthy, HIV-negative adults who had no recently reported acute infections or vaccinations. Every donor was a Caucasian adult living in Nashville, Tennessee, USA. Blood was collected by leukapheresis, and PBMCs were isolated by Ficoll-Histopaque density gradient centrifugation and then cryopreserved in liquid nitrogen vapor phase. Purity and quantity of every magnetically sorted T cell population were checked by analytical flow cytometry. Each sorted fraction had its genomic DNA isolated and then quantified by UV absorbance on a Nanodrop 2000c.

What the work shows at the level of the full study, not this receptor alone: Compared with non-shared clonotypes, the clonotypes found in all four sorted-subset donors had higher generation probabilities. The small number of donors limited the genetic and exposure-history diversity represented. Sampling was limited to blood, and TCR repertoires in tissue likely differ from TCR repertoires in blood. Pairwise subsampling led to the expectation that sequencing depth would affect the degree of clonotype sharing among donors. When a handful of donors were compared, the shared fraction of clonotypes was about 5% for naive CD4, 3.5% to 4% for naive CD8, roughly 2.5% for memory CD4, and under 0.5% for memory CD8. Naive subsets generally had larger estimated clonotype richness than memory subsets did. Rarefaction of sorted-subset datasets indicated incomplete sequencing despite the large sequencing depth.

This receptor chain uses TRBV5-1 and TRBJ2-5; the D region possibly corresponds to TRBD1 (5 bases align). Sequenced sample: naive CD8+ T cells sorted from blood. According to the study, the label for this sample's cell subset or site signals: CD45RA+CCR7+. The receptor's source is a young man in good health. The sequenced DNA is TGCGCCAGCAGCTTTGAGCCTAGGGGACAAGAGACCCAGTACTTC. Its amino acids are CASSFEPRGQETQYF.